Shown below are 15 T cell receptor beta chains from a single sample sequenced in a study of cytomegalovirus exposure and HLA in healthy donors. With 60 Vbeta and 13 Jbeta primers, the PCR was carried out. The data were produced by immunoSEQ multiplex PCR, yet TCRdb's version contains in-frame clones alone and is incomplete. The sample has about 130,000 clones. The material sequenced was PBMCs. These receptors were collected from a woman aged 55-69 years in good health and CMV-seronegative.

V and J are TRBV30 and TRBJ1-2; 8 bases match TRBD1. Unmatched junction bases numbered 8, after V lost 5 bases and J lost 6 bases. CDR1 and CDR2 (germline): GTSNPN, SVGIG (reference sequence). The CDR3 has 13 amino acids. The CDR3 spells CAWDKTGVHGYTF. In DNA form, the CDR3 reads TGTGCCTGGGATAAGACAGGGGTTCATGGCTACACCTTC.

The chain links TRBV5-1 to TRBJ2-2; a weak D match, TRBD1 (5 bases). CDR1 and CDR2 (germline): SGHRS, YFSETQ. The V end lost 0 bases, the J end lost 1 base, and 10 bases lay between the germline ends. This CDR3 has 16 amino acids. The CDR3 DNA sequence: TGCGCCAGCAGCTTGGGGCAGGGCTGGAACACCGGGGAGCTGTTTTTT. Amino acid sequence: CASSLGQGWNTGELFF.

The chain couples TRBV7-8 to TRBJ1-4, with D tentatively TRBD1 (5 bases). The CDR3 is 16 residues long. Per the germline V gene, CDR1 is SGHVS and CDR2 is FQNEAQ. V lost 1 base to trimming and J lost 0 bases, with 9 bases between them. The CDR3 region is CASSLDQGSTNEKLFF. The CDR3 DNA is TGTGCCAGCAGCTTAGACCAGGGTTCAACTAATGAAAAACTGTTTTTT.

The V and J genes are TRBV5-8 and TRBJ1-4; D unclear. The CDR3 runs 13 residues. CDR1 SGHTS and CDR2 YDEGEE come from the germline V gene. Between the trimmed V and J ends, which lost 4 bases and 5 bases, there was a span of 9 bases. CDR3 sequence (DNA): TGTGCCAGCAGCCAGAACCTCAATGAAAAACTGTTTTTT. Protein: CASSQNLNEKLFF.

The CDR3 DNA sequence: TGTGCCACCAATCATACGCAGTATTTT. Translating it yields CATNHTQYF. V gene TRBV5-3 combines with J gene TRBJ2-3; D remains unclear. TRBV5-3 is an open reading frame whose function is uncertain. Trimming shortened V by 9 bases and J by 7 bases, and 6 bases separated the two germline ends. CDR3 length equals 9 residues.

The chain joins TRBV5-5 to TRBJ1-1; 8 bases agree with TRBD1. This CDR3 comprises 16 residues. The junction had 7 bases not matched to a gene; V was cut back by 0 bases and J by 3 bases. Germline CDR1 SGHKS, CDR2 YYEKEE (reference sequence). The CDR3 here is CASSLAPQGAHTEAFF. The CDR3, as DNA: TGTGCCAGCAGCTTGGCCCCCCAGGGGGCGCACACTGAAGCTTTCTTT.

The CDR3 reads CASSLWGPSTNYGYTF. The CDR3 DNA reads as TGTGCCAGCAGTTTATGGGGGCCTTCGACCAACTATGGCTACACCTTC. The chain uses TRBV28 and TRBJ1-2; perhaps TRBD1 as D (5 bases). With 0 bases removed from V and 2 bases from J, the gap between germline ends came to 13 bases. Germline V lookup: CDR1 MDHEN, CDR2 SYDVKM. The CDR3 consists of 16 residues.

The J gene is TRBJ2-1, the V gene TRBV5-1; 8 bases are a match to TRBD1. Germline V gene lookup returns CDR1 SGHRS and CDR2 YFSETQ. V shed 8 bases, J shed 0 bases, and the junction held 4 bases outside the gene matches. This CDR3 has 14 amino acids. The CDR3 loop reads CASGTGNSYNEQFF. The CDR3 DNA reads as TGCGCCAGTGGGACAGGCAACTCCTACAATGAGCAGTTCTTC.

Regarding this clone: Within the sample, other DNA sequences also encode this same CDR3. The CDR3 bases are TGTGCCAGCAGCTTAGGGGATTCCTCGGACGGGAGCTCTGGAAACACCATATATTTT. This gives the protein CASSLGDSSDGSSGNTIYF. This chain uses TRBV11-3 with TRBJ1-3; D remains unclear. The germline gives CDR1 SGHNT, CDR2 YENEEA. The V end was cut by 1 base, the J end by 0 bases, with 19 bases between. This CDR3 is 19 amino acids long.

This chain connects TRBV30 to TRBJ2-3; tentatively, D is TRBD2 (8 bases). The CDR3 extends over 16 amino acids. From germline, CDR1 is GTSNPN and CDR2 SVGIG (reference sequence). V lost 4 bases, J lost 5 bases, and 22 bases lay in between. The CDR3 DNA follows: TGTGCCTGGAATCAGGGGGGGACTAGATCGCGAGATACGCAGTATTTT. Protein product: CAWNQGGTRSRDTQYF.

J is TRBJ2-1 and V is TRBV5-4, with TRBD2 matching 11 bases. J was trimmed by 5 bases and V by 0 bases; bases with no gene match: 4. From germline, CDR1 is SGHNT and CDR2 YYREEE (reference sequence). The CDR3 extends over 16 amino acids. The CDR3 here is CASSLGGLAAHNEQFF. For the CDR3, the DNA is TGTGCCAGCAGCTTGGGGGGACTAGCGGCCCACAATGAGCAGTTCTTC.

This chain uses TRBV9 with TRBJ2-7, with 7 bases identical to TRBD2. From germline, CDR1 is SGDLS and CDR2 YYNGEE. V trimming: 7 bases; J trimming: 5 bases; junction bases outside the gene matches: 12. The CDR3 has 14 amino acids. The CDR3 DNA follows: TGTGCCAGCGCTGCAGGCGGGGGAGAAAACGAGCAGTACTTC. Its protein product is CASAAGGGENEQYF.

V is TRBV5-1 and J is TRBJ2-1; 7 bases agree with TRBD1. The V segment lost 0 bases and the J segment 9 bases; nucleotides outside the gene matches: 3. Germline CDR1 reads SGHRS; CDR2 reads YFSETQ. The CDR3 has 13 residues. The CDR3 nucleotides read TGCGCCAGCAGCTTGGACAGGGGCCGTGAGCAGTTCTTC. Its protein is CASSLDRGREQFF.

This chain joins TRBV6-1 and TRBJ1-6; the D is unclear. Germline V gene lookup returns CDR1 MNHNS and CDR2 SASEGT. CDR3 length: 13 residues. The V and J ends lost 1 base and 8 bases respectively, with 6 bases between them. In nucleotides, the CDR3 is TGTGCCAGCAGTGAAGGTGAGGATTCACCCCTCCACTTT. It encodes CASSEGEDSPLHF.

The rearrangement links TRBV7-2 to TRBJ2-2, with D possibly TRBD1 on 5 matching bases. This CDR3 is 11 amino acids long. V was clipped by 9 bases and J by 8 bases, with 10 bases between them. In germline, CDR1 is SGHTA, CDR2 FQGNSA. In nucleotides, the CDR3 is TGTGCCAGTTCTGGGGCGGGGGAGCTGTTTTTT. It translates to CASSGAGELFF.